This T cell receptor (beta chain) was identified in a study of OX40 agonist ivuxolimab in advanced cancers. Regarding the study as a whole: A proportion of nonresponders additionally exhibited low normalized T-cell clonal expansion.

Generated by immunoSEQ multiplex PCR, the TCRdb table keeps only in-frame clones and is missing some. This sample yields 100,000 to 110,000 clones, of which 85% to 95% are seen a single time; about 0.51% belongs to the top ten. Per the germline V gene, CDR1 is LGHNA and CDR2 is YNFKEQ. There are 16 residues in the CDR3. The V gene lost 3 bases and the J gene lost 4 bases, with 18 bases spanning the gap. Of note for this clone: Its antigen is not known.

This rearrangement joins TRBV4-2 to TRBJ2-5, with D perhaps assigned TRBD1 or TRBD2 (6 bases each). The material was CD4+ or CD8+ T cells sorted from blood, obtained in a trial of the OX40 agonist ivuxolimab. The origin of this receptor is an adult with an advanced solid tumor such as melanoma, head and neck, liver or kidney cancer. The CDR3: CASSQQTGGGLETQYF. As DNA, the CDR3 is TGTGCCAGCAGCCAGCAGACAGGAGGGGGTTTAGAGACCCAGTACTTC.